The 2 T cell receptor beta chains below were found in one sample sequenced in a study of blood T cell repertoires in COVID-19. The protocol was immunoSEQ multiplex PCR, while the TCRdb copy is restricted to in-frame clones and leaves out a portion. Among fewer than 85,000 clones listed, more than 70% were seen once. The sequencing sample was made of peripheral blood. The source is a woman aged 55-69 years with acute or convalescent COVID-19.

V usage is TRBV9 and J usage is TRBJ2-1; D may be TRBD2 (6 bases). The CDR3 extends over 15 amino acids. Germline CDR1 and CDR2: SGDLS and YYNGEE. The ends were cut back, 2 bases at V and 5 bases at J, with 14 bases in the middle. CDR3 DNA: TGTGCCAGCAGCGTGGGGGGAGGTTTGGACAATGAGCAGTTCTTC. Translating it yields CASSVGGGLDNEQFF.

The CDR3 DNA sequence: TGTGCCAGCAGCCAGATGGGGGGGGGCCCCTACGAGCAGTACTTC. It codes for CASSQMGGGPYEQYF. The V gene is TRBV7-2, the J gene TRBJ2-7; D is possibly TRBD2 (7 bases). This CDR3 has 15 amino acids. Germline loops: CDR1 SGHTA, CDR2 FQGNSA. Trimming shortened V by 5 bases and J by 2 bases, and 16 bases separated the two germline ends.